What follows are 2 T cell receptor beta chains derived from one specimen sequenced in a study of ipilimumab plus nivolumab after autologous stem cell transplantation. Assay: immunoSEQ multiplex PCR; the TCRdb copy retains only in-frame clones and omits some. The data hold about 84,000 clones, with more than 80% observed a single time. The sequencing used PBMCs, collected in a trial of ipilimumab plus nivolumab as post-transplant consolidation. Every receptor here comes from a male donor with diffuse large B-cell lymphoma.

The chain links TRBV7-9 to TRBJ1-3, with D unresolved. The germline V gene encodes CDR1 SEHNR and CDR2 FQNEAQ (reference sequence). Trimming took 5 bases from V and 0 from J, leaving 11 bases between them. The CDR3 runs 15 residues. CDR3 residues: CASSPIGSSGNTIYF. The CDR3 nucleotides are TGTGCCAGCAGCCCGATAGGGTCCTCTGGAAACACCATATATTTT.

The V gene is TRBV29-1, the J gene TRBJ2-5, with D possibly being TRBD2 (5 bases). V lost 6 bases and J 5 bases, leaving 16 bases between the germline ends. The CDR3 totals 13 residues. Germline CDR1 SQVTM, CDR2 ANQGSEA. The CDR3 DNA sequence: TGCAGCGTCTCTGACGGAGGTGGGGAGACCCAGTACTTC. It is translated as CSVSDGGGETQYF.